This T cell receptor (beta chain) was retrieved from a study of blood T cells in healthy people across ages. Findings and caveats of the study: Diversity was estimated from one million T cells, and these estimates were considered underestimates. Changes in expanded clonotypes were possibly confounded, as the CMV status of donors was unknown. Greater diversity and more naive CD4+ cells were seen in long-lived donors than in aged donors.

About this clonotype itself: Its target is not known.

A second PCR of about 6 to 11 cycles used a sample-barcoded 5' primer and a J-beta primer mix. One entry per CDR3 protein, called by TCRdb with MiXCR from the 5' RACE reads. Of about a million distinct CDR3 sequences in the sample, about 44% are singletons; the top ten hold roughly an eighth. The sequence derives from a man younger than 40 in good health. Sequences were obtained from blood.

The CDR3 here is CASSLFHTGSTYEQYF. The CDR3, as DNA: TGTGCCAGCAGTTTATTTCATACAGGTAGTACCTACGAGCAGTACTTC. The chain is built from TRBV28 and TRBJ2-4; a weak D match, TRBD1 (5 bases). The J call may be incorrect, as the DNA end agrees better with TRBJ2-7. The CDR3 covers 16 residues. CDR1 and CDR2 from the germline V gene are MDHEN and SYDVKM.